This passage covers 29 T cell receptor beta chains from one sample sequenced in a study of shared clonotypes between healthy human individuals (dated by TCRdb to the early 2020s). The receptor library was made with the immunoSEQ multiplex PCR assay. This is the immuneACCESS table as TCRdb keeps it, with only in-frame sequences that have V and J called. A part of the clones is gone; compared with another copy, unresolved V genes explain less than half, and the rest is unexplained. This sample gives nearly 1 million clones in total; over 60% of them show up just once. Clones ranked in the top ten supply around 1.5% of the sample. What was sequenced was memory CD4+ T cells sorted from blood. Taken with the paper, the label for cell subset or site translates to: CD45RA-negative fraction. These receptor sequences come from a man younger than 35 in good health.

The genes are TRBV9 and TRBJ2-3, with a weak D call TRBD2 (5 bases). V was cut by 4 bases and J by 3 bases, with 18 bases left in between. The CDR3 covers 16 residues. CDR1 is SGDLS and CDR2 is YYNGEE in the germline V gene. The CDR3 loop reads CASSLVGIAPTDTQYF. The CDR3 coding sequence is TGTGCCAGCAGCCTAGTCGGGATAGCACCAACAGATACGCAGTATTTT.

The chain is built from TRBV7-8 and TRBJ1-5, with 8 nucleotides matching TRBD1. Germline assignment: CDR1 SGHVS and CDR2 FQNEAQ. Trimming at V came to 2 bases and at J to 3 bases, leaving 6 bases not matched to a gene. This CDR3 has 16 residues. The CDR3 is CASSLPGGWDNQPQHF. The CDR3 DNA reads as TGTGCCAGCAGCTTACCAGGGGGCTGGGACAATCAGCCCCAGCATTTT.

This clone was seen only once. This chain links TRBV11-2 with TRBJ2-5; 11 nucleotides match TRBD2. The CDR3 has 15 amino acids. V dropped 8 bases and J dropped 5; count of bases not matched to a gene: 10. The germline V gene has CDR1 SGHAT and CDR2 FQNNGV. The CDR3 reads CASRRTSGSGETQYF. CDR3 in DNA: TGTGCCAGCCGACGAACTAGCGGGAGTGGGGAGACCCAGTACTTC.

The rearrangement joins TRBV6-6 to TRBJ1-1; the D gene is possibly TRBD1 (6 bases). V was clipped by 6 bases and J by 5 bases, with 16 bases between them. The CDR3 loop spans 14 amino acids. CDR1 MNHNY and CDR2 SVGAGI come from the germline V gene (reference sequence). CDR3 region: CASSPLEQGTEAFF. CDR3 sequence (DNA): TGTGCCAGCAGCCCCTTGGAGCAGGGGACTGAAGCTTTCTTT.

The chain links TRBV5-4 to TRBJ2-5; the D gene is possibly TRBD1 (6 bases). The V and J ends lost 0 bases and 5 bases respectively, with 14 bases between them. CDR1 is SGHNT and CDR2 is YYREEE in the germline V gene (reference sequence). The CDR3 spans 15 residues. Written as DNA, the CDR3 is TGTGCCAGCAGCTTGGCCCCCAGGGGCGGGGAGACCCAGTACTTC. This gives the protein CASSLAPRGGETQYF.

The rearrangement joins TRBV18 to TRBJ2-1, with 11 bases fitting TRBD1. J lost 8 bases, V lost 3 bases, and 6 bases had no gene match. The CDR3 spans 15 residues. The germline V gene has CDR1 KGHSH and CDR2 LQKENI. In DNA, the CDR3 is TGTGCCAGCTCACCTCGGACAGGGGGCAGCGATGAGCAGTTCTTC. It yields the protein CASSPRTGGSDEQFF.

This clone has only one observation. Other nucleotide sequences from this sample produce the same CDR3. The genes are TRBV30 and TRBJ1-1; 7 nucleotides line up with TRBD1. Looked up from germline, CDR1 is GTSNPN and CDR2 is SVGIG (reference sequence). The CDR3 covers 13 residues. With 5 bases clipped from V and 0 bases from J, the junction kept 3 bases outside the gene matches. The CDR3 spells CAWARGLNTEAFF. The CDR3 DNA reads TGTGCCTGGGCTAGGGGGCTGAACACTGAAGCTTTCTTT. Full variable domain (outside the CDR3, taken from reference TRBV30 and TRBJ1-1): SQTIHQWPATLVQPVGSPLSLECTVEGTSNPNLYWYRQAAGRGLQLLFYSVGIGQISSEVPQNLSASRPQDRQFILSSKKLLLSDSGFYLCAWARGLNTEAFFGQGTRLTVV.

The chain combines TRBV7-9 with TRBJ2-1; D uncertain. The CDR3 has 15 residues. V dropped 0 bases and J dropped 6 bases, with 12 bases sitting between them. The germline gives CDR1 SEHNR, CDR2 FQNEAQ (reference sequence). This CDR3 is CASSLAGKSGNEQFF. CDR3 nucleotides: TGTGCCAGCAGCTTAGCGGGGAAATCGGGCAATGAGCAGTTCTTC. The full variable domain, with the rest looked up from reference TRBV7-9 and TRBJ2-1, is DTGVSQNPRHKITKRGQNVTFRCDPISEHNRLYWYRQTLGQGPEFLTYFQNEAQLEKSRLLSDRFSAERPKGSFSTLEIQRTEQGDSAMYLCASSLAGKSGNEQFFGPGTRLTVL.

The V call is TRBV10-1, the J call TRBJ2-5; 7 bases fit TRBD1. This CDR3 contains 13 residues. V gave up 6 bases and J gave up 0 bases; unmatched junction bases: 1. CDR1 is WNHNN, CDR2 SYGVQD, per germline (reference sequence). CDR3 sequence (DNA): TGCGCCAGCAGCAGGGGGTACCAAGAGACCCAGTACTTC. This translates into CASSRGYQETQYF.

The V and J genes are TRBV9 and TRBJ1-2; D uncertain. V was shortened by 3 bases and J by 4 bases, with 13 bases between the two germline ends. Germline-derived CDR1 and CDR2 are SGDLS and YYNGEE. The CDR3 sequence is 14 residues long. CDR3 amino acids: CASSDSRSGYGYTF. CDR3 coding DNA: TGTGCCAGCAGCGACTCTCGGTCAGGCTATGGCTACACCTTC.

The chain combines TRBV2 with TRBJ2-7, with D possibly being TRBD2 (6 bases). The V end was cut by 5 bases, the J end by 6 bases, with 17 bases between. This CDR3 has 14 amino acids. The germline V gene has CDR1 SNHLY and CDR2 FYNNEI. CDR3 nucleotides: TGTGCCAGCAGTCTTCAGGGACTGCCTTTCGAGCAGTACTTC. It yields the protein CASSLQGLPFEQYF.

The CDR3 here is CASSLGERGGPLHF. CDR3 nucleotide sequence: TGTGCCAGCAGCTTAGGAGAGCGCGGGGGGCCCCTCCACTTT. The gene calls are TRBV7-9 and TRBJ1-6, with D possibly matching TRBD1 (5 bases). V was clipped by 1 base and J by 13 bases, with 14 bases between them. The CDR3 is 14 residues long. Per the germline V gene, CDR1 is SEHNR and CDR2 is FQNEAQ (reference sequence).

Points on this clone: This CDR3 is also generated by other DNA sequences in the sample. The rearrangement links TRBV10-3 to TRBJ1-2; D remains ambiguous. Trimming stripped 2 bases from V and 1 base from J, with 5 bases between. CDR1 and CDR2 (germline): ENHRY, SYGVKD. The CDR3 covers 13 residues. CDR3 sequence reads: CAISEDRNYGYTF. The CDR3 coding sequence is TGTGCCATCAGTGAGGACCGTAACTATGGCTACACCTTC.

The chain employs TRBV7-9 and TRBJ1-2, with TRBD1 matching 7 bases. Germline loops: CDR1 SEHNR, CDR2 FQNEAQ (reference sequence). V dropped 4 bases and J dropped 3; count of bases not matched to a gene: 11. The CDR3 runs to 16 residues. This chain's CDR3 is CASSSRSPTGDYGYTF. For the CDR3, the DNA is TGTGCCAGCAGCTCAAGAAGTCCCACAGGGGACTATGGCTACACCTTC.

CDR3 in DNA: TGTGCCATCAGTGACGACCGCGGACAGGGTGGTGAGACCCAGTACTTC. Its protein is CAISDDRGQGGETQYF. The chain employs TRBV10-3 and TRBJ2-5; 8 nucleotides match TRBD1. The V gene's germline CDR1 is ENHRY and CDR2 SYGVKD. The ends lost 3 bases at V and 5 bases at J; junction bases unmatched: 11. CDR3 length equals 16 residues.

This clone was counted between two and nine times. The V call is TRBV30, the J call TRBJ1-4, with no clear D. Germline V lookup: CDR1 GTSNPN, CDR2 SVGIG (reference sequence). The CDR3 loop spans 15 amino acids. V was cut by 5 bases and J by 2 bases, with 15 bases left in between. The chain's CDR3 is CAWGLGSRTNEKLFF. CDR3 DNA sequence: TGTGCCTGGGGCCTCGGATCACGTACTAATGAAAAACTGTTTTTT.

This chain joins TRBV5-1 and TRBJ1-5; D gene ambiguous. The CDR3 is 14 amino acids. Trimming pared 0 bases from V and 7 bases from J, leaving 11 bases between. Germline V gene sequence: CDR1 SGHRS, CDR2 YFSETQ. The CDR3 sequence is CASSLGREEQPQHF. Written as DNA, the CDR3 is TGCGCCAGCAGCTTGGGGCGGGAGGAACAGCCCCAGCATTTT.

The rearrangement links TRBV4-3 to TRBJ2-1, with 8 positions matching TRBD2. After removal of 0 bases from V and 8 bases from J, the junction contained 9 bases not matched to a gene. This CDR3 contains 16 residues. Germline CDR1 and CDR2: LGHNA and YSLEER. The CDR3 sequence: CASSQEASGSRYEQFF. CDR3 sequence (DNA): TGCGCCAGCAGCCAAGAGGCCAGCGGGAGTAGGTATGAGCAGTTCTTC.

The rearrangement joins TRBV6-5 to TRBJ2-5; 10 bases align to TRBD2. Germline loops: CDR1 MNHEY, CDR2 SVGAGI. V was clipped by 4 bases and J by 4 bases; unmatched bases: 3. This CDR3 has 14 amino acids. The CDR3 sequence: CASSFSGGGETQYF. Here the CDR3 DNA reads TGTGCCAGCAGTTTCAGCGGGGGGGGAGAGACCCAGTACTTC.

The CDR3, as DNA: TGTGCCATTCCGACATCTAGGGCAGATACGCAGTATTTT. Amino acid sequence: CAIPTSRADTQYF. This chain joins TRBV5-4 and TRBJ2-3; D remains ambiguous. The germline gives CDR1 SGHNT, CDR2 YYREEE (reference sequence). The ends were cut back, 9 bases at V and 4 bases at J, with 15 bases in the middle. The CDR3 has 13 amino acids.

The chain combines TRBV30 with TRBJ2-3; D gene unclear. V shed 1 base and J shed 4 bases, with 9 bases lying between them. CDR1 GTSNPN and CDR2 SVGIG come from the germline V gene (reference sequence). This CDR3 has 13 residues. The chain's CDR3 is CAWSGAAPDTQYF. The CDR3, as DNA: TGTGCCTGGAGTGGTGCCGCCCCAGATACGCAGTATTTT.

The table lists this clone with a count of one. The V call is TRBV5-1, the J call TRBJ1-6; TRBD1 is a possible D gene (6 bases). This CDR3 spans 17 amino acids. Deletions cut 4 bases from V and 0 bases from J, with 14 bases between. Germline V gives CDR1 SGHRS, CDR2 YFSETQ. As DNA, the CDR3 is TGCGCCAGCAGCCCCGGGACACTGAGCTCCTATAATTCACCCCTCCACTTT. Translation: CASSPGTLSSYNSPLHF.

The rearrangement links TRBV6-1 to TRBJ1-5, with D possibly being TRBD1 (6 bases). V lost 2 bases to trimming and J lost 0 bases, with 14 bases between them. The CDR3 covers 17 residues. Germline V CDR1 and CDR2: MNHNS, SASEGT. The CDR3 is CASSEFLGQYSNQPQHF. DNA for the CDR3: TGTGCCAGCAGTGAATTTTTAGGACAGTATAGCAATCAGCCCCAGCATTTT.

V usage is TRBV18 and J usage is TRBJ2-3; D not certain. V lost 1 base to trimming and J lost 6 bases, with 8 bases between them. The CDR3 has 13 residues. Germline loops: CDR1 KGHSH, CDR2 LQKENI. The CDR3 DNA is TGTGCCAGCTCACCACAAAGGGCCGATACGCAGTATTTT. Translation gives CASSPQRADTQYF.

The CDR3 DNA follows: TGTGCCAGCAGGCGGGACGGAGCAGATACGCAGTATTTT. This translates into CASRRDGADTQYF. The rearrangement links TRBV6-5 to TRBJ2-3; weak D call: TRBD2 (6 bases). The ends were cut back, 6 bases at V and 4 bases at J, with 11 bases in the middle. Germline V gene data show CDR1 as MNHEY and CDR2 as SVGAGI. The CDR3 length is 13 residues.

In this sample, this clone turned up a few times. The DNA of the CDR3 is TGTGCCAGCAGCTTAGGCGCTCCCGAGCAGTACTTC. Its translation is CASSLGAPEQYF. The V gene is TRBV7-2, the J gene TRBJ2-7; D not certain. This CDR3 spans 12 amino acids. Germline CDR1 reads SGHTA; CDR2 reads FQGNSA. V was shortened by 1 base and J by 6 bases, with 7 bases between the two germline ends. The full variable domain, completed using reference TRBV7-2 and TRBJ2-7, is GAGVSQSPSNKVTEKGKDVELRCDPISGHTALYWYRQSLGQGLEFLIYFQGNSAPDKSGLPSDRFSAERTGGSVSTLTIQRTQQEDSAVYLCASSLGAPEQYFGPGTRLTVT.

The chain is built from TRBV28 and TRBJ1-2; D is perhaps TRBD1 (6 bases). Trimming left V 8 bases short and J 5 bases short, with 24 bases between. In germline, CDR1 is MDHEN, CDR2 SYDVKM. This CDR3 is 16 amino acids long. In nucleotides, the CDR3 is TGTGCCAGCCGAAACCCCACAGGGACCTTGGAATATGGCTACACCTTC. Its translation: CASRNPTGTLEYGYTF.

The V call is TRBV5-1, the J call TRBJ2-3; 9 nucleotides match TRBD1. Unmatched junction bases numbered 1, after V lost 4 bases and J lost 4 bases. The CDR3 length is 13 residues. The germline gives CDR1 SGHRS, CDR2 YFSETQ. This chain's CDR3 is CASSGQGPDTQYF. CDR3 bases: TGCGCCAGCAGCGGACAGGGGCCAGATACGCAGTATTTT.

This clone came up many times. The chain employs TRBV18 and TRBJ2-2, with D possibly matching TRBD2 (5 bases). The CDR3 contains 15 residues. Germline CDR1 KGHSH, CDR2 LQKENI. Trimming stripped 0 bases from V and 6 bases from J, with 11 bases between. The CDR3 bases are TGTGCCAGCTCACCACCCAACACTAGGGCCGGGGAGCTGTTTTTT. Translating it yields CASSPPNTRAGELFF.